Below are 24 T cell receptor beta chains sequenced from a single sample in a study of identical twins. TCRdb analysed the 5' RACE reads with MiXCR anew, one entry per CDR3 protein. The sample has more than 650,000 distinct CDR3 sequences, less than 7% seen once. Sequencing was performed on naive T cells sorted from blood. All receptors come from a man younger than 30 in good health.

This clonotype was counted at least ten times. CDR3 bases: TGTGCCAGCAGTTTTCCAGCCGACACAGATACGCAGTATTTT. It encodes CASSFPADTDTQYF. V usage is TRBV27 and J usage is TRBJ2-3; D gene unclear. Germline assignment: CDR1 MNHEY and CDR2 SMNVEV (reference sequence). Trimming shortened V by 3 bases and J by 2 bases, and 9 bases separated the two germline ends. CDR3 length equals 14 residues.

The V call is TRBV5-6, the J call TRBJ2-5, with 8 bases lining up with TRBD1. This CDR3 contains 13 residues. J gave up 5 bases and V 5 bases, and 5 bases lay outside the gene matches. The germline gives CDR1 SGHDT, CDR2 YYEEEE. The CDR3 loop reads CASRYQGAETQYF. CDR3 coding DNA: TGTGCCAGCAGATATCAGGGGGCGGAGACCCAGTACTTC.

This clonotype was seen ten or more times. V gene TRBV4-2 combines with J gene TRBJ1-2, with 8 bases matching TRBD1. The length of the CDR3 is 16 residues. J was trimmed by 5 bases and V by 5 bases; bases with no gene match: 13. CDR1 is LGHNA, CDR2 YNFKEQ, per germline. The CDR3 protein is CASSTGQGQGGYGYTF. For the CDR3, the DNA is TGTGCCAGCAGCACTGGCCAAGGACAGGGCGGTTATGGCTACACCTTC.

As for this clonotype: Since a much larger clone is just one base distant, this may be a read error. The V and J genes are TRBV12-3 or TRBV12-4 and TRBJ2-1; D perhaps matches TRBD2 (6 bases). The CDR3 spans 15 residues. For the CDR3, the DNA is TGTGCCACCAGTCGTAGCGGAAAAGGAGGCAATGAGCAGTTCTTC. It translates to CATSRSGKGGNEQFF.

This clonotype was seen a handful of times. The chain uses TRBV20-1 and TRBJ2-1; 9 bases match TRBD2. This CDR3 has 14 residues. The germline V gene has CDR1 DFQATT and CDR2 SNEGSKA (reference sequence). The trim removed 0 bases at V and 4 bases at J, leaving 1 base unmatched. Written as DNA, the CDR3 is TGCAGTGCTAGAGAGACTAGCGGTTACAATGAGCAGTTCTTC. It is translated as CSARETSGYNEQFF.

The table lists this clonotype with a few counts. The chain uses TRBV20-1 and TRBJ2-1, with 8 nucleotides matching TRBD2. The germline gives CDR1 DFQATT, CDR2 SNEGSKA (reference sequence). The CDR3 loop spans 15 amino acids. V was pared by 5 bases and J by 5 bases, with 11 bases of the junction left unmatched. Written as DNA, the CDR3 is TGCAGTGCTGACCCCGGGACTAGAACAAACAATGAGCAGTTCTTC. Protein sequence: CSADPGTRTNNEQFF.

This clonotype was recorded many times. The chain joins TRBV29-1 to TRBJ2-3; 11 nucleotides agree with TRBD2. This CDR3 contains 15 residues. J gave up 4 bases and V 4 bases, and 7 bases lay outside the gene matches. In germline, CDR1 is SQVTM, CDR2 ANQGSEA. This CDR3 reads CSVGNGTSGSDTQYF. The CDR3 region has the DNA TGCAGCGTTGGAAACGGGACTAGCGGATCAGATACGCAGTATTTT.

There are many counts of this clonotype. The chain has TRBV7-2 and TRBJ2-1; D uncertain. The CDR3 contains 15 residues. With 5 bases removed from V and 5 bases from J, the gap between germline ends came to 16 bases. Germline V gives CDR1 SGHTA, CDR2 FQGNSA. This chain's CDR3 is CASSPTNWYHNEQFF. The CDR3 nucleotides read TGTGCCAGCAGCCCGACCAATTGGTATCACAATGAGCAGTTCTTC. Complete variable domain (other parts from reference TRBV7-2 and TRBJ2-1): GAGVSQSPSNKVTEKGKDVELRCDPISGHTALYWYRQSLGQGLEFLIYFQGNSAPDKSGLPSDRFSAERTGGSVSTLTIQRTQQEDSAVYLCASSPTNWYHNEQFFGPGTRLTVL.

This clonotype was counted at least ten times. V usage is TRBV5-1 and J usage is TRBJ1-5; no clear D gene. V was cut by 2 bases and J by 5 bases, with 8 bases left in between. Germline CDR1 is SGHRS and CDR2 is YFSETQ. This CDR3 has 13 residues. Here the CDR3 reads CASSFGEHQPQHF. The CDR3 region has the DNA TGCGCCAGCAGCTTCGGGGAACATCAGCCCCAGCATTTT.

This clonotype was detected a few times. The chain joins TRBV6-1 to TRBJ1-1; 9 positions match TRBD1. Germline V gives CDR1 MNHNS, CDR2 SASEGT. The CDR3 loop spans 14 amino acids. Trimming took 6 bases from V and 4 from J; bases not matched to a gene: 6. CDR3: CASRRDRVGTEAFF. CDR3 DNA: TGTGCCAGCAGAAGGGACAGGGTGGGCACTGAAGCTTTCTTT.

This rearrangement joins TRBV12-3 or TRBV12-4 to TRBJ2-7, with TRBD2 identical over 9 bases. Trimming cost V 3 bases and J 4 bases; bases outside gene matches: 1. CDR3 length equals 13 residues. The CDR3 is CASSFAGGYEQYV. The CDR3 nucleotides are TGTGCCAGCAGTTTTGCGGGAGGGTACGAGCAGTACGTC.

This clonotype occurred many times. The chain is built from TRBV12-3 or TRBV12-4 and TRBJ2-3, with 8 bases aligning to TRBD2. CDR3 length: 17 amino acids. Germline trimming cut 3 bases from V and 0 bases from J; bases unmatched to any gene: 8. In DNA form, the CDR3 reads TGTGCCAGCAGTTTCGGCGGGAGGATATTGAGCACAGATACGCAGTATTTT. Translated: CASSFGGRILSTDTQYF.

This clonotype has only a few counts. The chain is built from TRBV5-5 and TRBJ1-2; 8 bases are a match to TRBD1. Trimming took 7 bases from V and 0 from J; bases not matched to a gene: 8. Germline V gene lookup returns CDR1 SGHKS and CDR2 YYEKEE (reference sequence). The CDR3 runs 15 residues. CDR3 protein: CASDQGARANYGYTF. In DNA, the CDR3 is TGTGCCAGCGATCAGGGGGCGCGAGCTAACTATGGCTACACCTTC.

The gene calls are TRBV30 and TRBJ2-4, with D tentatively TRBD1 (8 bases). The CDR3 has 14 amino acids. Germline V gene lookup returns CDR1 GTSNPN and CDR2 SVGIG (reference sequence). Trimming left V 2 bases short and J 6 bases short, with 14 bases between. The CDR3, as DNA: TGTGCCTGGAGTTTTACAGGGGGGGTAAACATTCAGTACTTC. Translation gives CAWSFTGGVNIQYF.

The J gene is TRBJ2-7, the V gene TRBV5-6; 11 nucleotides align to TRBD2. Germline V lookup: CDR1 SGHDT, CDR2 YYEEEE. The length of the CDR3 is 17 residues. V shed 4 bases and J 3 bases; nucleotides not matched to a gene: 12. The CDR3 DNA reads as TGTGCCAGCAGCGGAGGACTAGCGGGCAACCTTTTCTACGAGCAGTACTTC. Protein sequence: CASSGGLAGNLFYEQYF.

This clonotype has more than one count but fewer than ten. V and J are TRBV2 and TRBJ2-3; D unresolved. CDR3 length equals 12 residues. The germline CDR1 and CDR2 sequences are SNHLY and FYNNEI. V was cut by 6 bases and J by 3 bases, with 7 bases left in between. CDR3 residues: CASSKRTDTQYF. The DNA for the CDR3 is TGTGCCAGCAGCAAGCGAACAGATACGCAGTATTTT.

The table lists this clonotype with many counts. The V gene is TRBV4-1, the J gene TRBJ2-7; 8 bases line up with TRBD2. J was trimmed by 8 bases and V by 5 bases; bases with no gene match: 8. The CDR3 is 13 residues long. Germline values: CDR1 MGHRA, CDR2 YSYEKL. The CDR3 DNA reads TGCGCCAGCAGCAAAGGGACTAGTAATAAGCAGTACGTC. It encodes CASSKGTSNKQYV.

The chain couples TRBV6-2 or TRBV6-3 to TRBJ2-7; D is perhaps TRBD1 (8 bases). Germline CDR1 is MNHEY and CDR2 is SVGEGT. The CDR3 has 17 amino acids. Trimming cost V 1 base and J 4 bases, with 20 bases left between them. In DNA form, the CDR3 reads TGTGCCAGCAGTTACTACAGACACAGGGGGGGACGGTACGAGCAGTACTTC. Protein sequence: CASSYYRHRGGRYEQYF.

This clonotype occurred many times. The CDR3 nucleotides are TGTGCCAGCAGTCCCACGGACAGGGGGAACACTGAAGCTTTCTTT. It codes for CASSPTDRGNTEAFF. This chain uses TRBV6-2 or TRBV6-3 with TRBJ1-1, with 9 bases matching TRBD1. This CDR3 region has 15 residues. Germline trimming cut 5 bases from V and 1 base from J; bases unmatched to any gene: 5. In germline, CDR1 is MNHEY, CDR2 SVGEGT.

This clonotype was counted at least ten times. This chain joins TRBV29-1 and TRBJ2-7; D is unclear. The CDR3 totals 15 residues. V shed 6 bases and J shed 1 base, with 19 bases lying between them. CDR1 and CDR2 (germline): SQVTM, ANQGSEA. CDR3 sequence reads: CSVVLGFLGSYEQYF. CDR3 DNA: TGCAGCGTCGTATTGGGTTTTTTGGGTTCCTACGAGCAGTACTTC.

This chain uses TRBV6-1 with TRBJ1-6; 7 nucleotides line up with TRBD1. In germline, CDR1 is MNHNS, CDR2 SASEGT. This CDR3 comprises 13 residues. With 6 bases clipped from V and 8 bases from J, the junction kept 4 bases outside the gene matches. The CDR3 DNA follows: TGTGCCAGCAGACAGGGGAAATATTCACCCCTCCACTTT. This gives the protein CASRQGKYSPLHF.

This clonotype was observed many times. The chain combines TRBV10-3 with TRBJ2-2, with D possibly TRBD2 on 6 matching bases. CDR1 ENHRY and CDR2 SYGVKD come from the germline V gene. This CDR3 is 12 amino acids long. V lost 6 bases, J lost 6 bases, and 8 bases lay in between. CDR3 bases: TGTGCCATCAGGGAGCGGGCCGGGGAGCTGTTTTTT. The encoded protein is CAIRERAGELFF.

This clonotype has at least ten counts. The genes are TRBV11-2 and TRBJ2-3; tentatively, D is TRBD2 (5 bases). Germline CDR1 reads SGHAT; CDR2 reads FQNNGV. This CDR3 contains 15 residues. With 3 bases removed from V and 2 bases from J, the gap between germline ends came to 12 bases. This CDR3 reads CASSFVAPHTDTQYF. As DNA, the CDR3 is TGTGCCAGCAGCTTCGTAGCGCCTCACACAGATACGCAGTATTTT.

In this sample, this clonotype turned up many times. Relative to the germline gene, one junction end is altered; a read error may explain this. V usage is TRBV29-1 and J usage is TRBJ2-3, with D uncertain. CDR1 SQVTM and CDR2 ANQGSEA come from the germline V gene. CDR3 size: 8 residues. CDR3 protein: CSVGASFF. The CDR3 bases are TGCAGCGTGGGCGCCAGCTTCTTT.